The clone carrying this T cell receptor beta chain showed up many times. The sample comes from a study of neurological immune-mediated disorders. Every sequencing run gave over 170 million TCR-beta sequences, taken from 15-18 subjects. From the 5' RACE reads, TCRdb called clonotypes with MiXCR, one entry per CDR3 protein. The sample carries tens of thousands of distinct CDR3 sequences, roughly 17% recorded once. Germline CDR1 reads SQVTM; CDR2 reads ANQGSEA. V lost 8 bases to trimming and J lost 0 bases, with 18 bases between them. The length of the CDR3 is 15 residues. Sequencing input: CD8+ T cells from blood. The chain combines TRBV29-1 with TRBJ2-3; D unresolved. This TCR derives from a young woman with multiple sclerosis. This CDR3 reads CSSSTLRQSTDTQYF. The CDR3 DNA reads TGCAGCTCAAGTACGTTGCGACAAAGCACAGATACGCAGTATTTT.